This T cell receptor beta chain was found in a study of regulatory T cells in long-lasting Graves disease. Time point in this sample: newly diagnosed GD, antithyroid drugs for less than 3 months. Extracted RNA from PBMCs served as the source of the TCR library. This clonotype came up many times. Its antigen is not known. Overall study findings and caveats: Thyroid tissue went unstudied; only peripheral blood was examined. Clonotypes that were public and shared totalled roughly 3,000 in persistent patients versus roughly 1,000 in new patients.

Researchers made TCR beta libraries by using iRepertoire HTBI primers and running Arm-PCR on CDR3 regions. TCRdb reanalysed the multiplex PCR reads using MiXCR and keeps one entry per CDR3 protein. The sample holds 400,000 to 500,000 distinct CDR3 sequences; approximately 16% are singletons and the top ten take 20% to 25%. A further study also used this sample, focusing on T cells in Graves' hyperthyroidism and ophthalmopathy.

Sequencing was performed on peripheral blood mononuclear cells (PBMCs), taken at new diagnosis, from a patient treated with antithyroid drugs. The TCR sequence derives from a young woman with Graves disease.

The CDR3, as DNA: TGTGCCAGCAGTTTCCTACCCCAGGGATTTTCAAACACTGAAGCTTTCTTT. It translates to CASSFLPQGFSNTEAFF. This chain connects TRBV27 to TRBJ1-1, with D tentatively TRBD1 (5 bases). The CDR3 contains 17 residues. Trimming stripped 3 bases from V and 2 bases from J, with 19 bases between. Per the germline V gene, CDR1 is MNHEY and CDR2 is SMNVEV (reference sequence).